This T cell receptor (beta chain) was profiled in a study of blood T cell repertoires in COVID-19. For the study at large: Samples of COVID-19 (acute and convalescent) were obtained from the United States, Italy and Spain.

V was trimmed by 5 bases and J by 0 bases, leaving 9 bases between them. CDR1 is KGHDR, CDR2 SFDVKD, per germline. The CDR3 is made up of 14 amino acids. Clones were sequenced by immunoSEQ multiplex PCR, and TCRdb holds only the in-frame ones, with some missing. Altogether fewer than 120,000 clones are present, under 75% being singletons, with the ten largest covering over 6%. This rearrangement joins TRBV24-1 to TRBJ1-2; D not resolved. The sequenced sample was peripheral blood. This TCR was sampled from a woman aged 55-70 years with acute or convalescent COVID-19. The CDR3 DNA is TGTGCCACCAGTGGCGGCAGAACTAACTATGGCTACACCTTC. It encodes CATSGGRTNYGYTF.